This T cell receptor (beta chain) was sequenced during a study of response to subunit inactivated influenza vaccine. TCRdb called the RT-PCR reads again in MiXCR, with one record for every CDR3 protein. The sample comprises around 530,000 distinct CDR3 sequences, about 12% of which are singletons, and around 9.6% rests with the top ten. The ends were cut back, 5 bases at V and 0 bases at J, with 11 bases in the middle. CDR3 length equals 14 residues. The V gene's germline CDR1 is SQVTM and CDR2 ANQGSEA. The sequence was obtained from a man aged 45-60 years who received an inactivated influenza vaccine. The material sequenced was PBMCs from blood, taken on the day of vaccination. The J gene is TRBJ2-1, the V gene TRBV29-1; perhaps TRBD2 as D (5 bases). The CDR3 spells CSVRGRASYNEQFF. CDR3 nucleotide sequence: TGCAGCGTTAGAGGGCGGGCCTCCTACAATGAGCAGTTCTTC.